The 10 T cell receptor beta chains listed next were all sequenced from one sample in a study of CD8 T cells in Susac syndrome. The RNA, about 0.5 to 1 ug, was put through reverse transcription using random hexamers. Using its own MiXCR run on the immunoSEQ multiplex PCR reads, TCRdb lists one record per CDR3 protein. In the table there are 120,000 or so distinct CDR3 sequences, about 93% of which are singletons. The sequenced material came from CD8+ T cells from PBMCs. These receptors originate from a human donor with Susac syndrome.

The V gene is TRBV7-8, the J gene TRBJ1-6; D is unclear. This CDR3 contains 15 residues. V lost 0 bases and J lost 12, with 15 bases in between. Germline V gives CDR1 SGHVS, CDR2 FQNEAQ. CDR3 bases: TGTGCCAGCAGCTTAGCGGCCCAGAATGGCGAACCCCTCCACTTT. It specifies CASSLAAQNGEPLHF.

J is TRBJ2-5 and V is TRBV30, with 8 bases fitting TRBD1. The CDR3 has 12 amino acids. Trimming removed 7 bases from V and 1 base from J; junction bases left unmatched: 2. Germline CDR1 and CDR2: GTSNPN and SVGIG (reference sequence). In DNA form, the CDR3 reads TGTGCCTACAGGGGGGTCCAAGAGACCCAGTACTTC. This codes for CAYRGVQETQYF.

The rearrangement uses TRBV6-4 and TRBJ2-3; D may be TRBD1 (6 bases). Trimming removed 4 bases from V and 2 bases from J, with 7 bases in between. Germline V gives CDR1 MRHNA, CDR2 SNTAGT. CDR3 length equals 13 residues. The CDR3 loop is CASSGTATDTQYF. In DNA, the CDR3 is TGTGCCAGCAGTGGGACAGCCACAGATACGCAGTATTTT.

J is TRBJ1-5 and V is TRBV7-8; 8 nucleotides agree with TRBD1. Per germline, CDR1 SGHVS and CDR2 FQNEAQ. Trimming removed 3 bases from V and 0 bases from J; junction bases left unmatched: 4. CDR3 length: 16 residues. The CDR3 DNA reads TGTGCCAGCAGCTTTGGGGACAGGACTAGCAATCAGCCCCAGCATTTT. This gives the protein CASSFGDRTSNQPQHF.

The V gene is TRBV19, the J gene TRBJ2-7; D possibly corresponds to TRBD1 (5 bases). This CDR3 comprises 15 residues. Germline V gene lookup returns CDR1 LNHDA and CDR2 SQIVND (reference sequence). Trimming removed 3 bases at V and 1 base at J, with 13 bases between. CDR3 bases: TGTGCCAGTAGTATGGGCGGACAACCTTCCTACGAGCAGTACTTC. Translation gives CASSMGGQPSYEQYF.

The CDR3 coding sequence is TGTGCCAGCAGGCCTCGGGGTCAAGAGACCCAGTACTTC. It yields the protein CASRPRGQETQYF. The chain has TRBV7-9 and TRBJ2-5, with a tentative D call TRBD2 (5 bases). Between the trimmed V and J ends, which lost 6 bases and 2 bases, there was a span of 10 bases. The CDR3 is made up of 13 amino acids. Germline lookup yields CDR1 SEHNR and CDR2 FQNEAQ (reference sequence). Supplemented by reference TRBV7-9 and TRBJ2-5, the full variable domain reads DTGVSQNPRHKITKRGQNVTFRCDPISEHNRLYWYRQTLGQGPEFLTYFQNEAQLEKSRLLSDRFSAERPKGSFSTLEIQRTEQGDSAMYLCASRPRGQETQYFGPGTRLLVL.

The V call is TRBV9, the J call TRBJ2-1, with D tentatively TRBD2 (6 bases). This CDR3 is 14 amino acids long. V lost 0 bases to trimming and J lost 8 bases, with 12 bases between them. Germline CDR1 reads SGDLS; CDR2 reads YYNGEE. This chain's CDR3 is CASSVAGEVDEQFF. The CDR3 region has the DNA TGTGCCAGCAGCGTAGCGGGAGAAGTGGATGAGCAGTTCTTC.

This clonotype has only one observation. The V call is TRBV28, the J call TRBJ1-5; D gene uncertain. From germline, CDR1 is MDHEN and CDR2 SYDVKM. V was cut by 3 bases and J by 7 bases, with 16 bases left in between. CDR3 length: 15 residues. CDR3 nucleotides: TGTGCCAGCAGTTTTGGCAGCTACCCGTGGCAGCCCCAGCATTTT. Translating it yields CASSFGSYPWQPQHF.

This rearrangement joins TRBV20-1 to TRBJ1-2, with D tentatively TRBD1 (5 bases). Per the germline V gene, CDR1 is DFQATT and CDR2 is SNEGSKA (reference sequence). Trimming left V 0 bases short and J 3 bases short, with 11 bases between. This CDR3 spans 14 amino acids. The CDR3 sequence: CSARDGGHDYGYTF. The CDR3 DNA reads TGCAGTGCTAGAGATGGGGGTCACGACTATGGCTACACCTTC.

V and J are TRBV30 and TRBJ1-1; D is ambiguous. V was cut by 2 bases and J by 4 bases, with 14 bases left in between. The CDR3 spans 14 residues. From germline, CDR1 is GTSNPN and CDR2 SVGIG (reference sequence). The CDR3 is CAWSIGRLGTEAFF. The CDR3 DNA reads as TGTGCCTGGAGTATAGGGCGATTGGGCACTGAAGCTTTCTTT.